The 14 T cell receptor beta chains below all came from one sample that was sequenced in a study of control samples from healthy donors and cancer patients. Clones were sequenced by immunoSEQ multiplex PCR, and TCRdb holds only the in-frame ones, with some missing. The data contain roughly 98,000 clones, about four fifths of them singletons. Material: blood. The receptors shown here come from a woman aged 55-70 years in good health.

The genes are TRBV9 and TRBJ2-7; 7 bases map to TRBD1. This CDR3 spans 16 amino acids. Per the germline V gene, CDR1 is SGDLS and CDR2 is YYNGEE. V trimming: 4 bases; J trimming: 0 bases; junction bases outside the gene matches: 10. In DNA, the CDR3 is TGTGCCAGCAGCCCCCCCGGACGGACAGGCTCCTACGAGCAGTACTTC. Amino acid sequence: CASSPPGRTGSYEQYF.

The CDR3 bases are TGCGCCAGCAGCCAGCAGGGAGAATCTGAAAAACTGTTTTTT. Protein: CASSQQGESEKLFF. This chain joins TRBV5-1 and TRBJ1-4; TRBD1 might be the D (5 bases). Trimming took off 4 bases at V and 7 bases at J, with 14 bases between the two ends. CDR3 length: 14 residues. The germline V gene has CDR1 SGHRS and CDR2 YFSETQ.

The chain combines TRBV6-5 with TRBJ1-4; TRBD1 might be the D (5 bases). Looked up from germline, CDR1 is MNHEY and CDR2 is SVGAGI. V was pared by 5 bases and J by 8 bases, with 18 bases between. The CDR3 has 15 residues. The CDR3 DNA reads as TGTGCCAGCAGTCTGCAGACAGCAGGTCCCGAAAAACTGTTTTTT. Translation: CASSLQTAGPEKLFF.

The J gene is TRBJ2-7, the V gene TRBV11-2, with TRBD2 matching over 7 bases. Germline loops: CDR1 SGHAT, CDR2 FQNNGV. CDR3 length: 16 amino acids. Trimming removed 3 bases from V and 0 bases from J; junction bases left unmatched: 8. The CDR3: CASSLLAEVTSYEQYF. The CDR3 DNA reads as TGTGCCAGCAGCTTGCTAGCGGAAGTGACCTCCTACGAGCAGTACTTC.

This clone was seen a handful of times. J is TRBJ1-2 and V is TRBV2; no definite D call. CDR3 length: 12 residues. V was pared by 6 bases and J by 2 bases, with 7 bases between. Germline assignment: CDR1 SNHLY and CDR2 FYNNEI. CDR3: CASSRVNYGYTF. CDR3 DNA sequence: TGTGCCAGCAGCCGTGTGAACTATGGCTACACCTTC.

J is TRBJ2-7 and V is TRBV5-1; TRBD1 agrees at 9 bases. The CDR3 sequence is 14 residues long. Germline trimming cut 6 bases from V and 6 bases from J; bases unmatched to any gene: 10. Germline-derived CDR1 and CDR2 are SGHRS and YFSETQ. The CDR3 here is CASTAGQGTLEQYF. The CDR3 DNA follows: TGCGCCAGCACCGCGGGACAGGGCACACTCGAGCAGTACTTC.

The genes are TRBV28 and TRBJ2-1; 10 nucleotides agree with TRBD2. Germline V gene data show CDR1 as MDHEN and CDR2 as SYDVKM. With V trimmed by 7 bases and J by 7 bases, 13 bases remained unmatched. CDR3 length: 16 residues. The CDR3 is CASNELAGVRGNEQFF. The CDR3 nucleotides read TGTGCCAGCAACGAGCTAGCGGGAGTCCGCGGAAATGAGCAGTTCTTC.

V usage is TRBV6-5 and J usage is TRBJ1-2; the D gene is possibly TRBD1 (5 bases). This CDR3 is 15 amino acids long. The germline V and J ends were trimmed by 6 bases and 3 bases, with 17 bases remaining between them. Germline assignment: CDR1 MNHEY and CDR2 SVGAGI. The CDR3 sequence is CASRGRAPEHYGYTF. The CDR3 DNA sequence: TGTGCCAGCAGGGGCAGGGCACCGGAGCACTATGGCTACACCTTC.

V gene TRBV28 combines with J gene TRBJ2-1, with unresolved D. V dropped 5 bases and J dropped 9 bases, with 8 bases sitting between them. Germline loops: CDR1 MDHEN, CDR2 SYDVKM. This CDR3 has 11 residues. The DNA of the CDR3 is TGTGCCAGCAGTCCCCGTTTTGAGCAGTTCTTC. Protein product: CASSPRFEQFF.

This chain uses TRBV7-2 with TRBJ2-5; 11 bases align to TRBD2. Germline V gene lookup returns CDR1 SGHTA and CDR2 FQGNSA. Trimming took 6 bases from V and 5 from J; bases not matched to a gene: 11. This CDR3 is built from 16 residues. The CDR3 here is CASSQDLSGGAETQYF. The CDR3 DNA sequence: TGTGCCAGCAGTCAGGACCTTAGCGGGGGGGCTGAGACCCAGTACTTC.

The V gene is TRBV19, the J gene TRBJ2-1; 7 nucleotides line up with TRBD1. With 5 bases clipped from V and 2 bases from J, the junction kept 6 bases outside the gene matches. Germline V gives CDR1 LNHDA, CDR2 SQIVND (reference sequence). The CDR3 extends over 15 amino acids. In nucleotides, the CDR3 is TGTGCCAGTAGTCCTACAGGGGAGACCTACAATGAGCAGTTCTTC. Protein product: CASSPTGETYNEQFF.

V is TRBV29-1 and J is TRBJ1-2, with D hard to call. V was trimmed by 6 bases and J by 6 bases, leaving 5 bases between them. Germline V gene lookup returns CDR1 SQVTM and CDR2 ANQGSEA. CDR3 length: 9 amino acids. CDR3 bases: TGCAGCGTGGACCATGGCTACACCTTC. Translation: CSVDHGYTF.

There are a few counts of this clone. This chain joins TRBV7-9 and TRBJ1-1; D is ambiguous. The CDR3 is 12 residues long. Germline CDR1 SEHNR, CDR2 FQNEAQ (reference sequence). V was trimmed by 3 bases and J by 10 bases, leaving 12 bases between them. In nucleotides, the CDR3 is TGTGCCAGCAGCTTTACCGCTGAAGGAGCTTTCTTT. Its protein product is CASSFTAEGAFF.

V gene TRBV7-9 combines with J gene TRBJ1-1; D is unclear. The CDR3 spans 14 residues. Germline CDR1 SEHNR, CDR2 FQNEAQ (reference sequence). V was clipped by 7 bases and J by 0 bases, with 12 bases between them. The CDR3 spells CASNKGRLNTEAFF. CDR3 DNA: TGTGCCAGCAACAAAGGGCGGCTGAACACTGAAGCTTTCTTT.